These T cell receptor beta chains were read from a single sample in a study of cytomegalovirus exposure and HLA in healthy donors. Method: immunoSEQ multiplex PCR; TCRdb's copy keeps in-frame clones and lacks some. This table has approximately 110,000 clones, around two thirds appearing once. Sequencing used PBMCs. These receptor sequences come from a woman in her 40s in good health and CMV-seropositive. The CDR3 runs from the conserved cysteine through the conserved F or W. Fields, in order: CDR3 length, clone size, V gene, D gene, J gene, CDR3 protein, CDR3 DNA. The D gene is left open where the match is weak. Size is stated for part of the rows, as once, few or many counts, or as a class when the clone is expanded.

>16|.|TRBV14|TRBD1|TRBJ2-1
CASSQGQGLGNNEQFF
TGTGCCAGCAGCCAGGGACAGGGGTTGGGAAACAATGAGCAGTTCTTC
>13|.|TRBV10-3|.|TRBJ1-5
CAISEQDGQPQHF
TGTGCCATCAGTGAACAGGACGGTCAGCCCCAGCATTTT
>13|.|TRBV9|.|TRBJ1-1
CASSVAGNTEAFF
TGTGCCAGCAGCGTAGCCGGGAACACTGAAGCTTTCTTT
>11|.|TRBV13|.|TRBJ2-7
CASSLGLEQYF
TGTGCCAGCAGCTTAGGCCTCGAGCAGTACTTC
>16|.|TRBV9|TRBD1|TRBJ1-4
CASSATATGAGEKLFF
TGTGCCAGCAGCGCGACCGCGACAGGGGCTGGCGAAAAACTGTTTTTT
>12|.|TRBV5-6|.|TRBJ1-6
CASSGQGFSLHF
TGTGCCAGCAGCGGCCAGGGGTTTTCCCTCCACTTT
>14|few|TRBV5-1|.|TRBJ1-1
CASSLERVGTEAFF
TGCGCCAGCAGCTTGGAGAGGGTTGGGACTGAAGCTTTCTTT
>14|.|TRBV19|.|TRBJ1-1
CASRRQTMNTEAFF
TGTGCCAGTAGGCGACAGACCATGAACACTGAAGCTTTCTTT
>14|.|TRBV7-2|.|TRBJ1-1
CASSLAHMNTEAFF
TGTGCCAGCAGCTTAGCCCACATGAACACTGAAGCTTTCTTT
>14|.|TRBV10-3|.|TRBJ2-5
CAISGLPGVGEQYF
TGTGCCATCAGTGGACTCCCCGGGGTGGGAGAGCAGTACTTC
>15|.|TRBV7-6|TRBD2|TRBJ2-1
CASSPALAGVVTEFF
TGTGCCAGCAGCCCGGCACTAGCGGGGGTGGTCACGGAGTTCTTC
>14|.|TRBV5-1|.|TRBJ2-2
CASSLVMSTGELFF
TGCGCCAGCAGCTTGGTAATGTCGACCGGGGAGCTGTTTTTT
>14|.|TRBV10-3|.|TRBJ1-2
CAISEYRENYGYTF
TGTGCCATCAGTGAGTACAGGGAGAACTATGGCTACACCTTC
>13|few|TRBV7-2|.|TRBJ1-2
CASSLAGDGGYTF
TGTGCCAGCAGCTTAGCTGGAGACGGAGGCTACACCTTC
>15|.|TRBV6-5|.|TRBJ2-7
CASSRRAGARLEQYF
TGTGCCAGCAGCCGGCGTGCGGGGGCCCGCTTGGAGCAGTACTTC
>15|.|TRBV6-5|TRBD1|TRBJ1-2
CASSQTGVQGYGYTF
TGTGCCAGCAGTCAGACAGGGGTTCAGGGCTATGGCTACACCTTC
>13|.|TRBV7-3|.|TRBJ1-2
CASSISQGSGYTF
TGTGCCAGCAGCATCTCACAGGGAAGTGGCTACACCTTC
>14|.|TRBV7-6|.|TRBJ2-1
CASSSGAGHNEQFF
TGTGCCAGCAGCTCCGGCGCGGGGCACAATGAGCAGTTCTTC
>14|.|TRBV6-5|.|TRBJ1-6
CASSYGGVPSPLHF
TGTGCCAGCAGTTACGGCGGGGTACCCTCACCCCTCCACTTT
>15|few|TRBV18|TRBD1|TRBJ2-2
CASSPSTGGTGELFF
TGTGCCAGCTCACCATCGACAGGGGGAACCGGGGAGCTGTTTTTT
>19|.|TRBV5-1|TRBD1|TRBJ1-3
CASSLGGQGMTASGNTIYF
TGCGCCAGCAGCTTGGGGGGACAGGGGATGACTGCCTCTGGAAACACCATATATTTT
>14|.|TRBV5-1|TRBD1|TRBJ1-6
CASSRTGVNSPLHF
TGCGCCAGCAGCCGCACAGGGGTAAATTCACCCCTCCACTTT
>15|once|TRBV7-9|.|TRBJ1-4
CASSLARATNEKLFF
TGTGCCAGCAGCTTAGCGCGGGCAACTAATGAAAAACTGTTTTTT